In its sample, the clone carrying this T cell receptor (beta chain) was seen a few times. Its antigen is as yet unknown. These data are taken from a study of early T cells in non-severe SARS-CoV-2 infection. Study information: Chains were unpaired, as sequencing was done on bulk RNA from unsorted whole blood. Study outcomes and limitations: CD4 and private specificities were missed by VDJdb matching, which favored anti-spike CD8 responses.

Attachment of unique molecular identifiers was made to individual cDNA molecules. TCRdb processed the 5' RACE reads anew with MiXCR; each CDR3 protein has one entry. The sample records around 50,000 distinct CDR3 sequences, 10% to 15% being singletons. Losses at the gene ends were 4 bases for V and 7 bases for J; bases not matched to a gene: 7. Germline CDR1 SNHLY, CDR2 FYNNEI. This CDR3 spans 17 amino acids. This clonotype originated in an adult who was a healthcare worker with PCR-confirmed SARS-CoV-2 infection or an uninfected control (not recorded which). The sample comprised whole blood. This chain uses TRBV2 with TRBJ2-2, with 15 bases fitting TRBD2. The CDR3 here is CASSGFRTSGRVGELFF. The CDR3 bases are TGTGCCAGCAGTGGTTTCCGGACTAGCGGGAGGGTCGGGGAGCTGTTTTTT.